Given below is one T cell receptor (beta chain) in context. Its recognized antigen is unknown. Nothing much larger sits one base from this clone, and base qualities are not available. These data belong to a study of CD8+ T cells in alopecia areata (dated by TCRdb to 2016 to 2019). Background for the entire study: The study used high-throughput TCRbeta sequencing to examine T cell clonal expansion in alopecia areata, in both the C3H/HeJ mouse model and human patients. Human TCRbeta sequencing covered scalp tissue and sorted CD4+ and CD8+ peripheral blood T cells from patchy and totalis/universalis alopecia areata patients and healthy controls. Scalp clonality was compared across normal scalp (n=4), patchy alopecia areata scalp (n=8), and alopecia totalis/universalis scalp (n=8). RNA came from the PAXgene miRNA kit for fixed scalp, the miRNeasy kit for PBMCs, and the RNeasy kit for mouse skin. immunoSEQ multiplex PCR using 35 Vbeta forward primers and 13 Jbeta reverse primers was used to amplify TCRbeta CDR3 regions.

Library creation used the immunoSEQ multiplex PCR assay. To provide template for TCR sequencing, every sample had RNA extracted and reverse transcribed into cDNA. SuperScript III was used to make first-strand cDNA, primed with a 2:1 mix of oligo-dT and random hexamers. Amplification bias was assessed with a synthetic immune receptor repertoire, and residual bias was removed computationally. The original methods were these. Raw reads were preprocessed to remove errors, and CDR3 was defined by IMGT conventions from the conserved cysteine to phenylalanine. Clonality was calculated as 1 minus Shannon entropy normalized by log2 of the number of productive unique TCRs. Scalp TCRbeta sequences were cross-referenced with sorted blood CD4 and CD8 repertoires so that the CD4 or CD8 identity of scalp clones could be inferred. TCRdb took this table from immuneACCESS and kept in-frame rearrangements with V and J called. Such tables lack part of the clones; where checked against another copy, unresolved V genes explain under half of the gap, and the rest is unexplained. V, J and clone size were drawn from that table, and D and trimming were deduced from the DNA. This sample is represented by around 150,000 clones; about three fifths of them were singletons. Jointly, the top ten make up roughly a third of the sample.

After PBMCs were isolated by density centrifugation and stained for CD3, CD4 and CD8, a FACSAria was used to sort CD4+ and CD8+ T cells. Scalp biopsies and blood samples were obtained from unaffected controls. Including the terminal cysteine and phenylalanine, the CDR3 comprises 14 residues. Here the CDR3 DNA is all that survives: 42 bases in frame from base 1. CDR1 SQVTM and CDR2 ANQGSEA are derived from the germline V gene. Germline trimming: 6 bases from V, 0 bases from J; junction bases outside gene matches: 4. Overall study outcomes, separate from this receptor: Unlike mouse skin, which is dominated by gammadelta T cells, normal human skin has resident alphabeta T cells that are also sequenced, and this complicates analysis of the scalp TCR repertoire. Lesional scalp, especially in alopecia totalis/universalis, showed higher clonality and more expanded CD8+ clones than normal scalp, suggesting antigenic drive. Shared TCR sequences between patients were less evident than in mice, which may be partly attributable to HLA diversity in the patient population.

Sequenced material: CD8+ T cells sorted from blood. This sequence uses TRBV29-1 and TRBJ2-7, with 11 bases aligning to TRBD2. This receptor was identified in a human donor in good health. The sequenced DNA is TGCAGCGTGCTAACTAGCGGGAGCTCCTACGAGCAGTACTTC. This encodes CSVLTSGSSYEQYF.